Shown below are 17 T cell receptor beta chains from a single sample sequenced in a study of blood T cell repertoires in COVID-19. Libraries were prepared by immunoSEQ multiplex PCR; TCRdb keeps only in-frame clonotypes and omits some of them. The sample consists of some 190,000 clones, about 85% of them appearing once. The material sequenced was peripheral blood. The source is a man of 80 years or more with COVID-19, enrolled during active disease.

This clone was counted a few times. The V gene is TRBV5-1, the J gene TRBJ1-2; D gene unclear. The germline V and J ends were trimmed by 1 base and 8 bases, with 9 bases remaining between them. CDR3 length: 12 residues. CDR1 is SGHRS, CDR2 YFSETQ, per germline. CDR3 region: CASSLPGWGYTF. CDR3 nucleotides: TGCGCCAGCAGCTTGCCCGGGTGGGGCTACACCTTC.

V is TRBV6-6 and J is TRBJ1-6; a weak D match, TRBD1 (5 bases). V gave up 6 bases and J gave up 7 bases, with 19 bases separating them. The germline V gene encodes CDR1 MNHNY and CDR2 SVGAGI (reference sequence). This CDR3 spans 16 amino acids. The CDR3 region has the DNA TGTGCCAGCAGGACCGAACAGGAATTAGTAAATTCACCCCTCCACTTT. Protein: CASRTEQELVNSPLHF.

The V and J genes are TRBV25-1 and TRBJ1-1; no reliable D call. CDR1 is MGHDK and CDR2 is SYGVNS in the germline V gene. V shed 6 bases and J shed 8 bases, with 10 bases lying between them. The CDR3 is 11 residues long. CDR3 region: CASSPGVEAFF. The CDR3 nucleotides read TGTGCCAGCAGCCCCGGGGTCGAAGCTTTCTTT.

This chain uses TRBV5-4 with TRBJ2-7; maybe TRBD2 (6 bases). This CDR3 region has 15 residues. Germline V gene lookup returns CDR1 SGHNT and CDR2 YYREEE (reference sequence). Trimming pared 0 bases from V and 2 bases from J, leaving 12 bases between. CDR3 bases: TGTGCCAGCAGCTTGGGGCTCGGCGGGACCTACGAGCAGTACTTC. Amino acids: CASSLGLGGTYEQYF.

This chain joins TRBV5-1 and TRBJ2-3, with 9 bases lining up with TRBD2. Germline V gives CDR1 SGHRS, CDR2 YFSETQ. J was trimmed by 2 bases and V by 4 bases; bases with no gene match: 8. The CDR3 spans 16 residues. This chain's CDR3 is CASSHRAGGNTDTQYF. The CDR3, as DNA: TGCGCCAGCAGCCATAGAGCGGGGGGAAACACAGATACGCAGTATTTT.

This clone has more than one count but fewer than ten. This rearrangement joins TRBV27 to TRBJ1-2; 7 bases agree with TRBD1. There are 14 residues in the CDR3. Per germline, CDR1 MNHEY and CDR2 SMNVEV (reference sequence). The trim removed 3 bases at V and 2 bases at J, leaving 3 bases unmatched. The CDR3 is CASSFVGQNYGYTF. CDR3 DNA sequence: TGTGCCAGCAGTTTCGTGGGACAGAACTATGGCTACACCTTC.

The sample holds a few counts of this clone. The chain couples TRBV6-5 to TRBJ1-2, with 10 bases matching TRBD1. The J segment lost 7 bases and the V segment lost 5 bases, leaving 10 bases of the junction unmatched. The CDR3 has 15 amino acids. Germline CDR1 is MNHEY and CDR2 is SVGAGI. CDR3 region: CASSRIDRGLGGYTF. CDR3 in DNA: TGTGCCAGCAGTCGGATTGACAGGGGGCTTGGTGGCTACACCTTC.

The rearrangement links TRBV21-1 to TRBJ1-5; the table's D call TRBD1 went unverified against the DNA. TRBV21-1 is designated a pseudogene. This CDR3 is 21 amino acids long. The chain's CDR3 is CASSRGRGVSRIYISNQPQHF. CDR3 coding DNA: TGTGCCAGCAGCAGGGGGCGTGGAGTGTCGAGAATTTATATAAGCAATCAGCCCCAGCATTTT.

The V call is TRBV24-1, the J call TRBJ1-5; 8 nucleotides match TRBD1. The CDR3 length is 16 residues. V shed 0 bases and J 6 bases; nucleotides not matched to a gene: 6. Germline CDR1 KGHDR, CDR2 SFDVKD. CDR3 sequence (DNA): TGTGCCACCAGTGATTTGCGGACAGGGAAGGGTCAGCCCCAGCATTTT. Translation: CATSDLRTGKGQPQHF.

The rearrangement joins TRBV7-6 to TRBJ2-1; 10 bases match TRBD1. The V gene's germline CDR1 is SGHVS and CDR2 FNYEAQ. CDR3 size: 15 residues. Losses at the gene ends were 5 bases for V and 6 bases for J; bases not matched to a gene: 7. In DNA, the CDR3 is TGTGCCAGCAGCGCGGGACAGGGGCTCGTCAATGAGCAGTTCTTC. Its translation: CASSAGQGLVNEQFF.

Many counts were recorded for this clone. The chain carries TRBV5-4 and TRBJ1-1; no clear D. V shed 1 base and J shed 0 bases, with 7 bases lying between them. The CDR3 is 14 amino acids. Germline lookup yields CDR1 SGHNT and CDR2 YYREEE (reference sequence). CDR3 residues: CASSLSQVNTEAFF. DNA for the CDR3: TGTGCCAGCAGCTTGTCCCAGGTGAACACTGAAGCTTTCTTT.

About this clone itself: This sample includes further DNA sequences coding for the same CDR3. The chain has TRBV5-6 and TRBJ2-7; TRBD2 matches at 12 bases. Germline CDR1 SGHDT, CDR2 YYEEEE. V shed 3 bases and J 5 bases; nucleotides not matched to a gene: 6. This CDR3 is built from 15 residues. This CDR3 reads CASSSSTSGGDEQYF. CDR3 DNA sequence: TGTGCCAGCAGCTCTTCGACTAGCGGGGGCGACGAGCAGTACTTC.

V gene TRBV5-5 combines with J gene TRBJ1-1; possible D gene TRBD1, 6 bases. The CDR3 runs to 14 residues. Germline V gene sequence: CDR1 SGHKS, CDR2 YYEKEE (reference sequence). V lost 0 bases, J lost 5 bases, and 11 bases lay in between. The CDR3 sequence is CASSLALGGTEAFF. Here the CDR3 DNA reads TGTGCCAGCAGCTTGGCCTTAGGGGGAACTGAAGCTTTCTTT.

V is TRBV4-1 and J is TRBJ2-7, with D perhaps matching TRBD2 (6 bases). The CDR3 runs to 15 residues. The germline gives CDR1 MGHRA, CDR2 YSYEKL. Trimming removed 3 bases at V and 2 bases at J, with 14 bases between. DNA of the CDR3: TGCGCCAGCAGCCAGGAGGCGGGGACCGCCTACGAGCAGTACTTC. Translation gives CASSQEAGTAYEQYF.

This clone appeared a few times. The CDR3 sequence: CASSPSLRVENTEAFF. Written as DNA, the CDR3 is TGTGCCAGTAGTCCGTCCTTACGGGTGGAGAACACTGAAGCTTTCTTT. This chain joins TRBV19 and TRBJ1-1; D is unresolved. V lost 5 bases and J 1 base, leaving 17 bases between the germline ends. This CDR3 is built from 16 residues. Looked up from germline, CDR1 is LNHDA and CDR2 is SQIVND (reference sequence).

V is TRBV5-6 and J is TRBJ1-4; D ambiguous. The CDR3 sequence is 15 residues long. With 5 bases removed from V and 7 bases from J, the gap between germline ends came to 18 bases. Per the germline V gene, CDR1 is SGHDT and CDR2 is YYEEEE. For the CDR3, the DNA is TGTGCCAGCAGGCCGATATCGGGTCCGGCTGAAAAACTGTTTTTT. This codes for CASRPISGPAEKLFF.

This clone has just a few counts. V usage is TRBV7-9 and J usage is TRBJ2-7, with 7 bases that match TRBD1. Germline V gene sequence: CDR1 SEHNR, CDR2 FQNEAQ (reference sequence). V was pared by 4 bases and J by 2 bases, with 5 bases of the junction left unmatched. The CDR3 spans 14 residues. The CDR3 protein is CASSSQGWPYEQYF. The CDR3, as DNA: TGTGCCAGCAGCTCACAGGGGTGGCCCTACGAGCAGTACTTC. The full variable domain, completed using reference TRBV7-9 and TRBJ2-7, is DTGVSQNPRHKITKRGQNVTFRCDPISEHNRLYWYRQTLGQGPEFLTYFQNEAQLEKSRLLSDRFSAERPKGSFSTLEIQRTEQGDSAMYLCASSSQGWPYEQYFGPGTRLTVT.